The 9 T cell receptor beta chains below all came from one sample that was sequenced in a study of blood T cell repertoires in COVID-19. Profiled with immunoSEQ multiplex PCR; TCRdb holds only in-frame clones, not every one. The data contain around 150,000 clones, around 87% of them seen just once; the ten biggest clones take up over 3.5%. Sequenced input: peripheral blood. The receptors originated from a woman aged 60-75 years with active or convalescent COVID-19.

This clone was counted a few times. CDR3 nucleotide sequence: TGTGCCAGCAGCCCCGGACAGAGCTCCTATAATTCACCCCTCCACTTT. Encoded protein: CASSPGQSSYNSPLHF. V usage is TRBV7-6 and J usage is TRBJ1-6; D is possibly TRBD1 (6 bases). V was shortened by 5 bases and J by 0 bases, with 11 bases between the two germline ends. The CDR3 sequence is 16 residues long. The V gene's germline CDR1 is SGHVS and CDR2 FNYEAQ. The full variable domain, with the rest looked up from reference TRBV7-6 and TRBJ1-6, is GAGVSQSPRYKVTKRGQDVALRCDPISGHVSLYWYRQALGQGPEFLTYFNYEAQQDKSGLPNDRFSAERPEGSISTLTIQRTEQRDSAMYRCASSPGQSSYNSPLHFGNGTRLTVT.

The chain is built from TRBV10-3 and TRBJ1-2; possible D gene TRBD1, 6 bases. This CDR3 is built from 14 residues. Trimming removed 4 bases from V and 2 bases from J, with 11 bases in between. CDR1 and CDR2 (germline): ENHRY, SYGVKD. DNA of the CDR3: TGTGCCATCAGTGGTCAGGGGCAAAACTATGGCTACACCTTC. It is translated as CAISGQGQNYGYTF.

As DNA, the CDR3 is TGTGCCAGCAGTGAGACAGGGAAGCAGTTCTTC. It specifies CASSETGKQFF. The rearrangement links TRBV6-1 to TRBJ2-1, with 7 bases identical to TRBD1. The V gene end was trimmed by 3 bases and the J gene end by 11 bases; junction bases not matched to a gene: 1. This CDR3 is built from 11 residues. In germline, CDR1 is MNHNS, CDR2 SASEGT.

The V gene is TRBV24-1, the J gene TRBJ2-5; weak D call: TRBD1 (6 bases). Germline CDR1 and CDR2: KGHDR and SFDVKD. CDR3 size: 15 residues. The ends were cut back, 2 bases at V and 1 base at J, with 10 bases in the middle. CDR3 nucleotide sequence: TGTGCCACCAGTGATTCAACAGGGCTCCAAGAGACCCAGTACTTC. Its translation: CATSDSTGLQETQYF.

The CDR3 DNA follows: TGTGCCAGCAGCCCAGGACAGCAACACTATGGCTACACCTTC. This gives the protein CASSPGQQHYGYTF. The J gene is TRBJ1-2, the V gene TRBV5-5; the D gene is possibly TRBD1 (6 bases). Germline CDR1 and CDR2: SGHKS and YYEKEE (reference sequence). The CDR3 extends over 14 amino acids. Deletions cut 4 bases from V and 3 bases from J, with 13 bases between. Full variable domain (missing parts from reference TRBV5-5 and TRBJ1-2): DAGVTQSPTHLIKTRGQQVTLRCSPISGHKSVSWYQQVLGQGPQFIFQYYEKEERGRGNFPDRFSARQFPNYSSELNVNALLLGDSALYLCASSPGQQHYGYTFGSGTRLTVV.

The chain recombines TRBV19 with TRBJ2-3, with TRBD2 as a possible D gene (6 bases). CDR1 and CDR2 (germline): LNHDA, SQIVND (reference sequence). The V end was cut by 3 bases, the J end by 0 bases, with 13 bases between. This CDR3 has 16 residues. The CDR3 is CASSMGGGWSTDTQYF. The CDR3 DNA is TGTGCCAGTAGTATGGGTGGGGGGTGGAGCACAGATACGCAGTATTTT.

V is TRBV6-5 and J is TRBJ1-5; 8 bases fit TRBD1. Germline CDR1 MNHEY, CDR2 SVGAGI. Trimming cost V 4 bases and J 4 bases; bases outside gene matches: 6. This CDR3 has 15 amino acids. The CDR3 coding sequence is TGTGCCAGCAGTTCGGGACAGGAGACTAATCAGCCCCAGCATTTT. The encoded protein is CASSSGQETNQPQHF.

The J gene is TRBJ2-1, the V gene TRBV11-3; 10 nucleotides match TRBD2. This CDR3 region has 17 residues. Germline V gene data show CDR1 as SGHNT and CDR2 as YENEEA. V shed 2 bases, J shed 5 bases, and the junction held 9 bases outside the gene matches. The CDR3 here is CASSLSRAGGLDNEQFF. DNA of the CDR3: TGTGCCAGCAGCTTATCCCGAGCGGGGGGGCTCGACAATGAGCAGTTCTTC. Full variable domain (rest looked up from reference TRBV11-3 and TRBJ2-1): EAGVVQSPRYKIIEKKQPVAFWCNPISGHNTLYWYLQNLGQGPELLIRYENEEAVDDSQLPKDRFSAERLKGVDSTLKIQPAELGDSAVYLCASSLSRAGGLDNEQFFGPGTRLTVL.

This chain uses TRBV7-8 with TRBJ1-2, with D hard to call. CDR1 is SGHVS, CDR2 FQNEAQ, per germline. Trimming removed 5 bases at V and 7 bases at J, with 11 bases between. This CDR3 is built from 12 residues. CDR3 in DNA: TGTGCCAGCAGCCCCTCGACGGGTGGCTACACCTTC. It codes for CASSPSTGGYTF.